A selection of T cell receptor beta chains follows, all from one sample in a study of blood T cell repertoires in COVID-19. Libraries were prepared by immunoSEQ multiplex PCR; TCRdb keeps only in-frame clonotypes and omits some of them. The repertoire holds some 160,000 clones, more than 75% seen once, with around 1.9% in the top ten. The sequenced sample was peripheral blood. Every receptor here comes from a man aged 45 to 65 who had recovered from COVID-19. Both conserved end residues are part of each CDR3. D genes are given only for firm matches. The size of a clone is reported for some rows only, either as once, few or many, or as a class for expanded clones.

V	D	J	length	size	CDR3	DNA
TRBV27	TRBD1	TRBJ2-5	17	.	CASSSIFLDRGKETQYF	TGTGCCAGCAGTTCCATCTTCTTAGACAGGGGTAAAGAGACCCAGTACTTC
TRBV19	TRBD1	TRBJ2-3	16	.	CASSGSDRGVADTQYF	TGTGCCAGTAGTGGGTCAGACAGGGGGGTCGCAGATACGCAGTATTTT
TRBV6-5	TRBD2	TRBJ2-2	16	once	CASSWASGANTGELFF	TGTGCCAGCAGTTGGGCTAGCGGGGCGAACACCGGGGAGCTGTTTTTT
TRBV27	TRBD1	TRBJ1-5	16	.	CASSWGPGQGTQPQHF	TGTGCCAGCAGTTGGGGACCGGGACAGGGGACTCAGCCCCAGCATTTT
TRBV7-2	TRBD1	TRBJ2-5	15	.	CASSANRGSQETQYF	TGTGCCAGCAGCGCCAACAGGGGGAGCCAAGAGACCCAGTACTTC
TRBV27	TRBD1	TRBJ2-7	15	.	CASTVWTGLSYEQYF	TGTGCCAGCACTGTGTGGACAGGGCTCTCCTACGAGCAGTACTTC
TRBV29-1	.	TRBJ2-3	15	.	CSVEEGRGYTDTQYF	TGCAGCGTTGAAGAAGGACGGGGGTACACAGATACGCAGTATTTT
TRBV6-5	TRBD1	TRBJ2-5	15	once	CASRPASDRRETQYF	TGTGCCAGCAGACCTGCCTCGGACAGGCGGGAGACCCAGTACTTC
TRBV6-5	TRBD1	TRBJ2-7	14	.	CATQRGTGAREQYF	TGTGCCACGCAAAGGGGGACAGGGGCACGGGAGCAGTACTTC
TRBV3-1/TRBV3-2	TRBD1	TRBJ1-1	12	once	CASLAGDREAFF	TGTGCCAGCCTAGCCGGGGACAGGGAAGCTTTCTTT
TRBV11-3	TRBD2	TRBJ2-1	16	.	CASSLILSGGYNEQFF	TGTGCCAGCAGCTTAATTTTGAGCGGGGGTTACAATGAGCAGTTCTTC
TRBV7-6	TRBD2	TRBJ2-3	16	.	CASSLGAGGFTDTQYF	TGTGCCAGCAGCTTAGGTGCGGGAGGTTTCACAGATACGCAGTATTTT
TRBV28	.	TRBJ2-2	14	.	CASSTYRGGGELFF	TGTGCCAGCAGTACCTACAGGGGAGGCGGGGAGCTGTTTTTT
TRBV12-3/TRBV12-4	.	TRBJ2-2	11	.	CASSISGELFF	TGTGCCAGCAGCATTTCCGGGGAGCTGTTTTTT
TRBV27	.	TRBJ1-1	16	.	CASRSPAGTSPIEAFF	TGTGCCAGCAGGTCCCCGGCGGGGACGAGTCCAATAGAAGCTTTCTTT
TRBV7-3	.	TRBJ2-7	16	.	CASSLSGGTPSHEQYF	TGTGCCAGCAGCCTTTCCGGCGGGACTCCGAGCCACGAGCAGTACTTC
TRBV6-4	TRBD2	TRBJ2-3	15	.	CASSEGTSGGATQYF	TGTGCCAGCAGTGAGGGGACTAGCGGGGGGGCCACGCAGTATTTT
TRBV6-2/TRBV6-3	.	TRBJ2-3	11	.	CASSDTHTQYF	TGTGCCAGCAGCGACACCCATACGCAGTATTTT
TRBV15	.	TRBJ1-6	14	.	CATSRGAYNSPLHF	TGTGCCACCAGCAGAGGCGCCTATAATTCACCCCTCCACTTT
TRBV4-3	.	TRBJ1-3	13	.	CASSPGAGNTIYF	TGCGCCAGCTCGCCGGGAGCTGGAAACACCATATATTTT
TRBV5-8	TRBD1	TRBJ2-4	15	.	CASQRGGAMENIQYF	TGTGCCAGCCAAAGAGGGGGCGCAATGGAAAACATTCAGTACTTC
TRBV9	TRBD1	TRBJ2-3	16	.	CASSPLSDRGPDTQYF	TGTGCCAGCAGCCCCCTCTCTGACAGGGGGCCAGATACGCAGTATTTT
TRBV30	TRBD1	TRBJ1-2	14	.	CAWTLTGGSYGYTF	TGTGCCTGGACCCTTACAGGGGGCAGCTATGGCTACACCTTC
TRBV9	.	TRBJ1-3	15	.	CASSVATGDGNTIYF	TGTGCCAGCAGCGTAGCTACGGGTGATGGAAACACCATATATTTT
TRBV7-2	TRBD1	TRBJ1-5	14	.	CASSSTGGGQPQHF	TGTGCCAGCAGCTCTACAGGGGGAGGTCAGCCCCAGCATTTT
TRBV4-3	TRBD1	TRBJ2-1	14	.	CASSRSGQYNEQFF	TGCGCCAGCAGCCGATCGGGACAGTACAATGAGCAGTTCTTC
TRBV5-6	TRBD1	TRBJ2-2	17	.	CASSLRRTGIDTGELFF	TGTGCCAGCAGCTTGCGCCGGACAGGGATCGACACCGGGGAGCTGTTTTTT
TRBV28	TRBD1	TRBJ2-1	16	once	CASTISTGTGRNEQFF	TGTGCCAGCACCATTTCTACCGGGACAGGGCGCAATGAGCAGTTCTTC
TRBV10-3	.	TRBJ1-3	16	.	CAIRSPDSGSGNTIYF	TGTGCCATCAGGAGCCCCGACAGTGGCTCTGGAAACACCATATATTTT
TRBV2	TRBD2	TRBJ2-5	15	few	CASMDTGGPGETQYF	TGTGCCAGCATGGATACGGGAGGGCCGGGGGAGACCCAGTACTTC
TRBV5-6	TRBD1	TRBJ1-2	16	.	CASSLVGGRGIGGYTF	TGTGCCAGCAGCTTGGTCGGGGGCAGGGGGATCGGTGGCTACACCTTC
TRBV28	TRBD1	TRBJ2-7	16	.	CASSSPASGQGHEQYF	TGTGCCAGCAGTTCCCCCGCATCGGGACAGGGGCACGAGCAGTACTTC
TRBV7-9	.	TRBJ1-2	15	.	CASSSRQPSNYGYTF	TGTGCCAGCAGCTCCCGACAGCCTTCTAACTATGGCTACACCTTC
TRBV10-3	TRBD2	TRBJ2-3	16	.	CAISELGGGAGDTQYF	TGTGCCATCAGTGAGTTGGGCGGGGGGGCCGGAGATACGCAGTATTTT
TRBV19	.	TRBJ1-2	13	.	CASSIVAGDGYTF	TGTGCCAGTAGTATCGTGGCAGGGGATGGCTACACCTTC
TRBV5-1	.	TRBJ1-1	13	.	CASSGASETEAFF	TGCGCCAGCAGCGGGGCTTCGGAGACTGAAGCTTTCTTT
TRBV2	TRBD1	TRBJ2-5	15	.	CASSWTGASGETQYF	TGTGCCAGCAGTTGGACAGGGGCAAGTGGAGAGACCCAGTACTTC
TRBV11-1	.	TRBJ2-1	13	.	CASSLVVRGEQFF	TGTGCCAGCAGCTTAGTAGTCCGGGGTGAGCAGTTCTTC
TRBV5-4	.	TRBJ2-1	16	.	CASSLAGGPTYNEQFF	TGTGCCAGCAGCTTGGCCGGAGGGCCTACCTACAATGAGCAGTTCTTC
TRBV12-3/TRBV12-4	.	TRBJ2-3	12	.	CASSPYPGLGNF	TGTGCCAGCAGCCCATATCCGGGACTGGGCAATTTT
TRBV19	TRBD1	TRBJ1-3	14	.	CASSILGQGNTIYF	TGTGCCAGTAGTATTCTGGGACAGGGAAACACCATATATTTT
TRBV3-1/TRBV3-2	TRBD1	TRBJ2-2	19	.	CASSPLFSWTGGNTGELFF	TGTGCCAGCAGCCCTCTTTTTTCTTGGACAGGGGGCAACACCGGGGAGCTGTTTTTT
TRBV7-2	TRBD2	TRBJ2-6	18	.	CASTPRGSGSSGANVLTF	TGTGCCAGCACCCCCCGTGGTAGCGGGAGCTCTGGGGCCAACGTCCTGACTTTC
TRBV6-5	TRBD1	TRBJ1-2	15	.	CASRTGQGMVYGYTF	TGTGCCAGCAGAACAGGACAGGGGATGGTCTATGGCTACACCTTC
TRBV9	TRBD1	TRBJ2-5	15	.	CASSLRQGIKETQYF	TGTGCCAGCAGCCTACGACAGGGGATAAAGGAGACCCAGTACTTC
TRBV24-1	.	TRBJ2-3	15	.	CATSTPEARTDTQYF	TGTGCCACCAGCACCCCTGAGGCCCGCACAGATACGCAGTATTTT
TRBV19	.	TRBJ2-2	15	.	CASSRVLMNTGELFF	TGTGCCAGTAGTAGAGTCCTAATGAACACCGGGGAGCTGTTTTTT
TRBV10-1	.	TRBJ1-5	15	.	CAAQGWARGNQPQHF	TGCGCCGCCCAGGGGTGGGCAAGGGGCAATCAGCCCCAGCATTTT
TRBV9	.	TRBJ2-5	15	.	CASSVVVGAKETQYF	TGTGCCAGCAGCGTAGTGGTGGGGGCGAAAGAGACCCAGTACTTC
TRBV5-1	.	TRBJ1-3	14	.	CASSLPSGDNTIYF	TGCGCCAGCAGCCTCCCCTCGGGGGATAACACCATATATTTT
TRBV28	TRBD1	TRBJ1-5	17	once	CASSPYQVDRGNQPQHF	TGTGCCAGCAGTCCCTACCAAGTGGACAGGGGCAATCAGCCCCAGCATTTT
TRBV6-2/TRBV6-3	.	TRBJ1-5	14	.	CASSYIGGAQPQHF	TGTGCCAGCAGTTACATTGGGGGGGCTCAGCCCCAGCATTTT
TRBV6-5	.	TRBJ2-2	13	.	CASSPGATGELFF	TGTGCCAGCAGTCCAGGGGCAACCGGGGAGCTGTTTTTT
TRBV6-1	TRBD2	TRBJ2-3	15	.	CASSEGAGGPDTQYF	TGTGCCAGCAGTGAAGGGGCGGGGGGGCCGGATACGCAGTATTTT
TRBV11-2	TRBD1	TRBJ1-4	14	.	CASSVDRGAEKLFF	TGTGCCAGCAGCGTGGACAGGGGTGCTGAAAAACTGTTTTTT
TRBV9	TRBD2	TRBJ2-3	16	.	CASSVAVSGVTDTQYF	TGTGCCAGCAGCGTAGCAGTTAGCGGGGTCACAGATACGCAGTATTTT
TRBV19	.	TRBJ1-3	12	.	CASSLSGNTIYF	TGTGCCAGTAGTCTCTCTGGAAACACCATATATTTT